This T cell receptor beta chain appears in the sequencing data of a study of cytotoxic CD8 clonotypes in ibrutinib-treated CLL. Study-level background: After treatment lasting a median about 13 months, range 6 to 36, response samples were collected.

Study findings and constraints: A rise in clonality was seen at ibrutinib response, and a fall back toward baseline was seen at progression.

In germline, CDR1 is SGHAT, CDR2 FQNNGV. The CDR3 extends over 14 amino acids. V was shortened by 2 bases and J by 2 bases, with 9 bases between the two germline ends. This clone was detected a few times. Its target is unknown. Produced via immunoSEQ multiplex PCR; TCRdb's table is partial and in-frame only. In the table there are around 40,000 clones, about 70% of which are singletons. The sequence came from a human donor with chronic lymphocytic leukemia. The material sequenced was PBMCs, taken at disease progression, from a patient treated with ibrutinib. The chain uses TRBV11-2 and TRBJ2-5, with D perhaps assigned TRBD1 or TRBD2 (6 bases each). CDR3 bases: TGTGCCAGCAGCTTACGGGGGCCACAAGAGACCCAGTACTTC. It codes for CASSLRGPQETQYF.